Given below is one TCR beta chain in context. This entry belongs to a study of T cells in localized non-small cell lung cancer. This CDR3 is 15 amino acids long. V trimming: 5 bases; J trimming: 6 bases; junction bases outside the gene matches: 8. CDR1 and CDR2 (germline): SEHNR, FQNEAQ (reference sequence). Repertoires were generated with immunoSEQ multiplex PCR, while TCRdb's copy carries only in-frame clones and drops some. Of 7,000 to 9,500 clones listed, roughly nine tenths were seen once; the top ten hold around 2.5%. The source is a female donor older than 55 with stage II squamous cell lung carcinoma. The gene calls are TRBV7-9 and TRBJ2-4, with 9 bases fitting TRBD1. Specimen: peripheral blood, collected before any cancer treatment. CDR3 nucleotides: TGTGCCAGCAGCCCCCCGGGGGGACAGGGAAACATTCAGTACTTC. It codes for CASSPPGGQGNIQYF.